Given below is one T cell receptor beta chain in context. Its recognized antigen is unknown. The junction does not match germline at one end; this may be a read error. The roughly 39 donors, aged roughly 6 to 100 years, were systemically healthy Caucasian individuals from Russia. Roughly 11 milliliters of peripheral blood were drawn from each donor into EDTA-treated Vacutainer tubes. Ficoll-Paque density-gradient centrifugation was used to isolate PBMCs, with at least 6.5 million per sample. Total RNA was extracted from PBMCs with Trizol reagent, with at least 5 micrograms obtained per sample. For every donor, flow cytometry on a PBMC aliquot measured the percentage of naive CD45RAhigh/CD27high T cells. The library was produced with 5' RACE. TCRdb lists the instrument as Illumina HiSeq 2500. A second PCR of roughly 7 to 12 cycles was run with a J-beta primer mix and a sample-barcoded 5' primer. A template-switch 5' adaptor carrying 12 random nucleotides introduced a unique molecular identifier onto each TCR beta cDNA molecule. At least 2.5 million CDR3-containing paired-end reads were obtained from each sample. First-strand cDNA synthesis was performed from all RNA using the Mint cDNA synthesis kit, with priming by a TRBC-specific oligonucleotide. Following uracil-DNA glycosylase treatment, a first 18-cycle PCR with universal primers M1SS and BC2_uni_R was performed on all cDNA. In the paper's pipeline: For normalization, 1 million high-quality reads, each with a distinct molecular identifier, were randomly selected from each sample. Instead of being binned into consensus sequences, reads with shared molecular identifiers were discarded. MiTCR, run with a Q25 quality threshold and the strictest error-elimination algorithm, handled CDR3 identification, clonotype clustering and error correction. Lower-bound total TCR beta diversity was estimated with a nonparametric unseen species model using Euler transformation. TCRdb handled the public reads itself, with Q25 trimming in fastp and clone calling in MiXCR, and kept productive beta chains. Each CDR3 protein gets just one entry, which takes the most common genes and DNA from the rows behind it. The V and J calls and clone size are TCRdb's, not the authors'. Counted in this sample were about 1.7 million distinct CDR3 sequences; roughly 28% of them appeared once. In total, the top ten clones hold roughly 8% of the sample.

The sample comes from a study of blood T cells in healthy people across ages (dated by TCRdb to between 2014 and 2016). About the study as a whole: In model experiments, roughly one uniquely barcoded TCR beta cDNA molecule per two T cells was captured by template switching. Age-related changes in TCR beta repertoire diversity were measured in the study by deep sequencing normalized with unique cDNA molecular identifiers. The donors were divided into four age groups: young (average approximately 16 years), middle-aged (about 39), aged (roughly 60) and long-lived (roughly 82). To avoid experimental bias, donors of different ages were distributed randomly across sequencing lanes. The study analyzed two additional independent replicas of 1 million unique cDNA reads from the same blood draw for two donors, one aged 18 to 30 and one aged 80 or older.

Based on the germline V gene, the CDR1 and CDR2 sequences are SQVTM and ANQGSEA. The CDR3 contains 13 residues, cysteine and phenylalanine counted. The only DNA kept is the CDR3, 39 bases in frame from the first base. Study-wide conclusions, independent of this receptor: As age increased, observed TCR beta diversity per million T cells dropped in a roughly linear way, and a significant reduction was already evident by age 40. The CMV infection status of donors was not known, potentially confounding age-related changes in expanded clonotypes. Since profiling was done on bulk unsorted PBMCs, naive and antigen-experienced compartments could not be conclusively compared. Observed TCR beta diversity correlated strongly with the percentage of naive T cells measured by flow cytometry. Estimates of total diversity based on one million sequenced T cells were considered lower bounds and underestimates. The long-lived group showed more naive CD4+ T cells, fewer expanded clones and increased TCR diversity than the aged group, suggesting age selection.

Sequenced: blood. The rearranged segments are TRBV29-1 and TRBJ1-1, with the D gene not clear enough to name. The TCR comes from a woman aged 25-40 years in good health. The base sequence is TGCGCCTTTAGCCTACTAACGGCCACTGGAGCTTTCTTT. This sequence encodes CAFSLLTATGAFF.